This TCR beta chain derives from a study of blood T cell repertoires in COVID-19 (dated by TCRdb to 2018 to 2021). With regard to the full study: Collaborator samples came from the United States, Italy and Spain and covered acute and convalescent phases of COVID-19. The prospective study material was composed of cDNA or gDNA derived from T cells, B-cell-depleted T cells, or PBMCs. Deeply sampled blood TCRbeta repertoires from subjects exposed to, actively infected with, or recovered from COVID-19 were included in the dataset. A freely available public database, intended as a resource for researchers studying the immune response to SARS-CoV-2, is where the repertoires were released. The samples were drawn from the first 160 participants of the ongoing ImmuneRACE study and from 1,254 subjects provided by 6 global collaborators. The sample metadata nearly always contained a de-identified subject ID, COVID-19 status, age in years and sex. Where HLA class I and class II types were available, the types were taken from metadata supplied by the sample provider, not from assay-based typing. Study-wide conclusions, independent of this receptor: The quantity of clinical and demographic metadata differed by source and by participant and was supplied without curation.

TCRbeta CDR3 regions were amplified from genomic DNA using the immunoSEQ Assay, a bias-controlled multiplex PCR. Concerning the study's data processing: The number of nucleated cells in each sample was estimated from the amplification of reference gene primers within the assay. To quantify the absolute abundance of each unique TCRbeta CDR3 rearrangement, sequence reads were collapsed and filtered. Productive Simpson clonality was computed per sample as the square root of Simpson's diversity index over productive rearrangements. Sourced from immuneACCESS, this table was stored by TCRdb with only in-frame sequences that have V and J called. A share of the clones is absent; for the studies checked, an unresolved V gene accounts for under half, and the remainder has no known explanation. V and J calls and clone size are copied from that table; D and trimming were computed from the DNA. Here the sample has under 300,000 clones; approximately 90% occur a single time. Of the sample, under 10% falls within the top ten clones.

Participants in the prospective study were aged about 18 to 95 years, lived in about two dozen United States geographic areas, and enrolled through a virtual design. In the prospective study, cohorts were assigned on the basis of participant-reported clinical history obtained from a screening survey and a study questionnaire. ImmuneRACE Cohort 3 recovered participants were defined by two consecutive negative NP/OP PCR tests, healthcare professional clearance, or symptom resolution. Mobile phlebotomists in the prospective study collected whole blood, serum and a nasopharyngeal or oropharyngeal swab from every participant. Prospective study participants could optionally give additional blood draws and questionnaires over a 2-month period. Prospective study blood samples were shipped either frozen or at room temperature before DNA extraction. Via the germline V gene, CDR1 is MDHEN and CDR2 SYDVKM. V loses 6 bases of germline sequence and J loses 0 bases, and the interval between the two ends is 30 bases. The CDR3 has 21 amino acids, counting the end cysteine and phenylalanine. Only the CDR3 DNA stays, 63 bases, in frame from base 1.

This clone is a singleton in its sample. Its antigen specificity is not known. No clone much larger than this one lies a single base away; base qualities are absent. This sequence originates from a middle-aged man who had recovered from COVID-19. The specimen sequenced was PBMCs or T cells enriched from blood (not recorded which). The chain is made from TRBV28 and TRBJ2-4; possibly the D gene is TRBD2, per 7 matching bases. The sequenced DNA: TGTGCCAGCAGCTCTACAGGGATAGGTCTAGCGGACGATTTAGCCAAAAACATTCAGTACTTC. It codes for CASSSTGIGLADDLAKNIQYF.